A selection of T cell receptor beta chains follows, all from one sample in a study of blood T cell repertoires in COVID-19. Measured with immunoSEQ multiplex PCR; TCRdb has only the in-frame clones, and not every one. The sample lists about 670,000 clones, approximately 90% occurring once. The sample consisted of peripheral blood. Receptors originate from a woman under 30 with acute or convalescent COVID-19. Each CDR3 is given with its conserved first and last residue. D genes are given only for firm matches. Part of the rows lack a size; the others show once, few, many or a class for expanded clones.

>TRBJ1-6|TRBD1|NA|TRBV9
CASSATGLGRDSPLHF
TGTGCCAGCAGCGCGACAGGGTTGGGGCGTGATTCACCCCTCCACTTT
>TRBJ1-6|NA|few|TRBV15
CATSREADNSPLHF
TGTGCCACCAGCAGAGAGGCAGATAATTCACCCCTCCACTTT
>TRBJ1-5|TRBD1|NA|TRBV5-1
CASSLSGQFNQPQHF
TGCGCCAGCAGCTTATCGGGACAGTTCAATCAGCCCCAGCATTTT
>TRBJ2-3|TRBD2|NA|TRBV7-9
CASSFGRGSSDTQYF
TGTGCCAGCAGCTTCGGGCGGGGGAGTTCAGATACGCAGTATTTT
>TRBJ1-2|TRBD1|NA|TRBV27
CATQDRGYGYTF
TGTGCCACCCAGGACAGGGGGTATGGCTACACCTTC
>TRBJ2-7|NA|NA|TRBV11-2
CASRSYRDRFYEQYF
TGTGCCAGCAGATCCTACAGGGACCGATTCTACGAGCAGTACTTC
>TRBJ2-1|TRBD2|NA|TRBV7-9
CASSSPIAGGPYNEQFF
TGTGCCAGCAGCTCTCCTATAGCGGGGGGGCCATACAATGAGCAGTTCTTC
>TRBJ1-1|NA|NA|TRBV27
CASRGFGEGTEAFF
TGTGCCAGCAGGGGGTTCGGGGAGGGCACTGAAGCTTTCTTT
>TRBJ1-1|NA|NA|TRBV9
CASSVHGRSQNTEAFF
TGTGCCAGCAGCGTTCATGGGAGGAGCCAGAACACTGAAGCTTTCTTT
>TRBJ2-1|TRBD2|NA|TRBV7-8
CASSFSGGGLGEQFF
TGTGCCAGCAGCTTTAGCGGGGGGGGCCTAGGTGAGCAGTTCTTC
>TRBJ1-1|NA|few|TRBV9
CASSVTSGAEAFF
TGTGCCAGCAGCGTCACTTCGGGGGCTGAAGCTTTCTTT
>TRBJ2-5|NA|NA|TRBV20-1
CSASGLSRVTQYF
TGCAGTGCTAGTGGCCTATCAAGAGTGACCCAGTACTTC
>TRBJ1-5|NA|NA|TRBV5-6
CASRNWGQGSNQPQHF
TGTGCCAGCAGAAACTGGGGGCAGGGAAGCAATCAGCCCCAGCATTTT
>TRBJ2-6|NA|NA|TRBV7-7
CASSPRGRWGQASGANVLTF
TGTGCCAGCAGCCCCCGCGGCCGATGGGGCCAGGCCTCTGGGGCCAACGTCCTGACTTTC
>TRBJ1-1|NA|once|TRBV29-1
CSVESLSPNTEAFF
TGCAGCGTTGAATCCTTAAGCCCGAACACTGAAGCTTTCTTT
>TRBJ1-1|NA|NA|TRBV5-6
CASSDDSNTEAFF
TGTGCCAGCAGCGACGACAGCAACACTGAAGCTTTCTTT
>TRBJ1-1|NA|NA|TRBV2
CASSERGRGTEAFF
TGTGCCAGCAGTGAAAGGGGGAGAGGAACTGAAGCTTTCTTT
>TRBJ1-4|NA|few|TRBV5-1
CASREGPGEKLFF
TGCGCCAGCAGGGAGGGCCCCGGGGAAAAACTGTTTTTT
>TRBJ2-3|NA|NA|TRBV6-4
CASSNNGGVDTQYF
TGTGCCAGCAGTAATAACGGGGGTGTGGATACGCAGTATTTT
>TRBJ1-1|NA|NA|TRBV28
CASRGQGRNTEAFF
TGTGCCAGCAGAGGGCAGGGGAGGAACACTGAAGCTTTCTTT
>TRBJ2-2|TRBD1|NA|TRBV2
CASSPQGQGRDTGELFF
TGTGCCAGCAGCCCACAGGGACAGGGGAGGGACACCGGGGAGCTGTTTTTT
>TRBJ2-7|TRBD1|NA|TRBV9
CASSPRDRVGEQYF
TGTGCCAGCAGCCCCCGGGACAGGGTAGGCGAGCAGTACTTC
>TRBJ1-2|NA|NA|TRBV5-1
CASSLTGGEGYTF
TGCGCCAGCAGCTTGACGGGGGGCGAAGGCTACACCTTC
>TRBJ2-1|TRBD1|once|TRBV4-1
CASSLGTGSRNEQFF
TGCGCCAGCAGCCTCGGGACAGGGAGTAGGAATGAGCAGTTCTTC
>TRBJ2-7|NA|once|TRBV11-2
CASSWASYEQYF
TGTGCCAGCAGCTGGGCCTCCTACGAGCAGTACTTC
>TRBJ2-1|NA|NA|TRBV7-9
CASSPGAGLNNEQFF
TGTGCCAGCAGCCCAGGGGCAGGGTTGAACAATGAGCAGTTCTTC
>TRBJ1-2|NA|NA|TRBV27
CASSFRSANYGYTF
TGTGCCAGCAGTTTCAGGTCCGCTAACTATGGCTACACCTTC
>TRBJ2-7|TRBD1|NA|TRBV7-2
CASSYAGTGEEQYF
TGTGCCAGCAGCTACGCCGGGACAGGTGAAGAGCAGTACTTC
>TRBJ2-7|TRBD2|NA|TRBV7-9
CASSLSGGVGEQYF
TGTGCCAGCAGCTTATCTGGGGGGGTAGGCGAGCAGTACTTC
>TRBJ1-1|NA|NA|TRBV2
CASRSRGLNTEAFF
TGTGCCAGCAGGAGCAGGGGCTTGAACACTGAAGCTTTCTTT
>TRBJ2-1|TRBD2|NA|TRBV6-2/TRBV6-3
CASSYVVVGGYAFDEQFF
TGTGCCAGCAGTTATGTTGTAGTCGGGGGGTACGCCTTCGATGAGCAGTTCTTC
>TRBJ1-3|TRBD1|NA|TRBV27
CASSSSGTGGLNTIYF
TGTGCCAGCAGTTCCTCCGGGACAGGGGGCTTGAACACCATATATTTT
>TRBJ1-2|NA|NA|TRBV7-9
CASSLNWVGGRGYTF
TGTGCCAGCAGCTTAAATTGGGTTGGAGGACGTGGCTACACCTTC
>TRBJ1-1|NA|NA|TRBV27
CASSLSSWTEAFF
TGTGCCAGCAGTTTGAGTTCCTGGACTGAAGCTTTCTTT
>TRBJ1-3|NA|NA|TRBV5-1
CASSLGGTASGNTIYF
TGCGCCAGCAGCTTGGGGGGGACTGCATCTGGAAACACCATATATTTT
>TRBJ1-5|TRBD1|NA|TRBV2
CASHATGGNQPQHF
TGTGCCAGCCATGCGACAGGGGGCAATCAGCCCCAGCATTTT